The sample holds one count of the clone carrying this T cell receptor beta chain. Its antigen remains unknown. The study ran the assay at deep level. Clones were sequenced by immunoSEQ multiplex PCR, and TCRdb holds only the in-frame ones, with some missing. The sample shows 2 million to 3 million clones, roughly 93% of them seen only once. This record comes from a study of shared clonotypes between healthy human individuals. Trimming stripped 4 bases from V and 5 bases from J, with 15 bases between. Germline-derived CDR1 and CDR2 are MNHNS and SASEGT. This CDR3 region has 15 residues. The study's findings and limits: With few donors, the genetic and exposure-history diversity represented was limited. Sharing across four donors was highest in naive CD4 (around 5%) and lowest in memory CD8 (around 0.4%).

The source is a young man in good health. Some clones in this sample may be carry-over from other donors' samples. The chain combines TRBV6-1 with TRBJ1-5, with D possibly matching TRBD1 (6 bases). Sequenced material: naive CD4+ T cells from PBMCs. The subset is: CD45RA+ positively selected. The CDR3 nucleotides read TGTGCCAGCAGTGTGGTTTCAGGGGCCGATCAGCCCCAGCATTTT. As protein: CASSVVSGADQPQHF.